Described below is a single T cell receptor beta chain sequence and its context. Antigen unknown. The data were obtained in a study of shared clonotypes between healthy human individuals. The overall study: Aged 18 to 49, the donors were two women and a few men. Plates per donor: three CD4 naive, three CD4 memory, two CD8 naive, one CD8 memory. Study-wide results and limits: The four-donor shared clonotypes exceeded non-shared clonotypes in generation probability, with non-shared ones scoring lower. Only a few donors were included, so the genetic and exposure-history diversity represented was limited.

This table comes from immunoSEQ multiplex PCR, and its TCRdb copy is limited to in-frame clones, with some not included. The table lists about 2.4 million clones, 85% to 95% of them singletons. Germline trimming cut 6 bases from V and 13 bases from J; bases unmatched to any gene: 9. Germline V gene sequence: CDR1 KGHSH, CDR2 LQKENI. The CDR3 consists of 12 residues. The sample comprised naive CD4+ T cells sorted from blood. Subset: CD45RA+ positively selected. This sequence was found in a man aged 18 to 30 in good health. The chain is built from TRBV18 and TRBJ2-1, with 7 bases that match TRBD1. The CDR3 DNA is TGTGCCAGCTCCTCCGGACAGGCTGAACAGTTCTTC. Its protein is CASSSGQAEQFF.